The 29 T cell receptor beta chains presented below share a single source sample, sequenced in a study of cytomegalovirus exposure and HLA in healthy donors. Amplification used 60 Vbeta primers and 13 Jbeta primers. Using immunoSEQ multiplex PCR, the repertoire was profiled, and TCRdb retains in-frame clones only, with some absent. The data contain about 100,000 clones, roughly 73% of them seen just once; the ten biggest clones take up 7.3%. Sequencing was performed on PBMCs. The receptors shown here come from a man between 45 and 60 years old in good health and CMV-seropositive.

In its sample, this clone was seen a few times. V usage is TRBV7-9 and J usage is TRBJ2-5, with 10 nucleotides matching TRBD2. Germline V CDR1 and CDR2: SEHNR, FQNEAQ (reference sequence). This CDR3 contains 15 residues. Trimming took 2 bases from V and 3 from J; bases not matched to a gene: 3. The CDR3: CASSLISGGKETQYF. The CDR3 nucleotides are TGTGCCAGCAGCTTAATTAGCGGGGGGAAAGAGACCCAGTACTTC. Together with reference TRBV7-9 and TRBJ2-5, the CDR3 gives the full variable domain: DTGVSQNPRHKITKRGQNVTFRCDPISEHNRLYWYRQTLGQGPEFLTYFQNEAQLEKSRLLSDRFSAERPKGSFSTLEIQRTEQGDSAMYLCASSLISGGKETQYFGPGTRLLVL.

This clone was observed a single time. The chain recombines TRBV18 with TRBJ2-3; 8 bases are a match to TRBD1. The V segment lost 0 bases and the J segment 0 bases; nucleotides outside the gene matches: 11. The germline CDR1 and CDR2 sequences are KGHSH and LQKENI. The CDR3 is made up of 19 amino acids. CDR3 amino acids: CASSPPLHETGVSTDTQYF. For the CDR3, the DNA is TGTGCCAGCTCACCACCTCTTCATGAGACAGGGGTGAGCACAGATACGCAGTATTTT.

Turning to this clone: At one boundary the junction diverges from the germline segment, which might be a read error. The chain employs TRBV4-1 and TRBJ1-6; 7 bases match TRBD1. Looked up from germline, CDR1 is MGHRA and CDR2 is YSYEKL. This CDR3 has 16 residues. The CDR3, as DNA: TGCGCCAGCAGCCAAGTAGGAGGGGGCTTAAATTCACCCCTCAACTTT. It specifies CASSQVGGGLNSPLNF.

By share of the sample, this clone is medium-sized. The chain carries TRBV18 and TRBJ1-1; TRBD1 matches 11 bases. V lost 3 bases and J lost 5; bases outside the gene matches: 5. In germline, CDR1 is KGHSH, CDR2 LQKENI. The CDR3 is made up of 15 amino acids. The DNA for the CDR3 is TGTGCCAGCTCACCTGGACAGGGGGCTAGAACTGAAGCTTTCTTT. This gives the protein CASSPGQGARTEAFF. The full variable domain, with the rest looked up from reference TRBV18 and TRBJ1-1, is NAGVMQNPRHLVRRRGQEARLRCSPMKGHSHVYWYRQLPEEGLKFMVYLQKENIIDESGMPKERFSAEFPKEGPSILRIQQVVRGDSAAYFCASSPGQGARTEAFFGQGTRLTVV.

The CDR3 reads CASSPGQGNTEAFF. The CDR3 coding sequence is TGCGCCAGCAGCCCGGGACAGGGGAACACTGAAGCTTTCTTT. J is TRBJ1-1 and V is TRBV5-1, with 9 bases lining up with TRBD1. Per germline, CDR1 SGHRS and CDR2 YFSETQ. V lost 4 bases to trimming and J lost 1 base; unmatched junction nucleotides: 2. The CDR3 has 14 amino acids.

The chain couples TRBV19 to TRBJ1-2; unclear D gene. Trimming shortened V by 7 bases and J by 4 bases, and 16 bases separated the two germline ends. Germline assignment: CDR1 LNHDA and CDR2 SQIVND (reference sequence). There are 14 residues in the CDR3. The DNA for the CDR3 is TGTGCCAGTAATACAAACGTCGGCGGCTATGGCTACACCTTC. Its translation: CASNTNVGGYGYTF. The full variable domain, its missing parts supplied by reference TRBV19 and TRBJ1-2, is DGGITQSPKYLFRKEGQNVTLSCEQNLNHDAMYWYRQDPGQGLRLIYYSQIVNDFQKGDIAEGYSVSREKKESFPLTVTSAQKNPTAFYLCASNTNVGGYGYTFGSGTRLTVV.

V and J are TRBV6-1 and TRBJ1-1; TRBD1 might be the D (5 bases). Trimming stripped 6 bases from V and 4 bases from J, with 18 bases between. CDR3 length: 15 residues. The germline V gene encodes CDR1 MNHNS and CDR2 SASEGT. This CDR3 reads CASSRGGQGGTEAFF. For the CDR3, the DNA is TGTGCCAGCAGCCGTGGTGGGCAGGGTGGCACTGAAGCTTTCTTT.

This clone was seen more than once but under ten times. This rearrangement joins TRBV10-3 to TRBJ2-5; 9 bases line up with TRBD1. Trimming removed 10 bases from V and 4 bases from J; junction bases left unmatched: 13. The CDR3 is 15 residues long. Germline lookup yields CDR1 ENHRY and CDR2 SYGVKD. The DNA for the CDR3 is TGTGCCACCAAGACGGGACAGGGTGCTGGAGAGACCCAGTACTTC. This encodes CATKTGQGAGETQYF.

V is TRBV5-1 and J is TRBJ1-3; TRBD1 might be the D (6 bases). V was clipped by 4 bases and J by 1 base, with 9 bases between them. Per germline, CDR1 SGHRS and CDR2 YFSETQ. There are 14 residues in the CDR3. The CDR3 sequence: CASSPGASGNTIYF. The CDR3 region has the DNA TGCGCCAGCAGCCCAGGGGCTTCTGGAAACACCATATATTTT.

The genes are TRBV21-1 and TRBJ2-5; TRBD2 is the table's D call and was not checked against the DNA. TRBV21-1 is a recognized pseudogene. The CDR3 runs 14 residues. The CDR3 is CASSTPGLGKTQYF. The CDR3 nucleotides read TGTGCCAGCAGCACTCCGGGACTAGGAAAGACCCAGTACTTC.

This sequence joins TRBV4-2 and TRBJ2-1; 16 bases line up with TRBD2. With V trimmed by 0 bases and J by 9 bases, 2 bases remained unmatched. This CDR3 is 16 amino acids long. CDR1 and CDR2 from the germline V gene are LGHNA and YNFKEQ. As DNA, the CDR3 is TGTGCCAGCAGCCAAGAGGGACTAGCGGGGGGGCGTGAGCAGTTCTTC. Translation gives CASSQEGLAGGREQFF.

V usage is TRBV11-2 and J usage is TRBJ1-1; 10 bases map to TRBD1. The CDR3 is 14 amino acids. Germline CDR1 is SGHAT and CDR2 is FQNNGV. V trimming: 5 bases; J trimming: 5 bases; junction bases outside the gene matches: 5. CDR3 in amino acids: CASSARQGATEAFF. CDR3 in DNA: TGTGCCAGCAGCGCCAGACAGGGGGCGACTGAAGCTTTCTTT.

To note about this clone: An end of the junction does not agree with germline; a read error may underlie this. V gene TRBV29-1 combines with J gene TRBJ1-3, with no clear D. The CDR3 extends over 12 amino acids. Germline assignment: CDR1 SQVTM and CDR2 ANQGSEA. CDR3 protein: CSVEGSGGLFHF. The CDR3 DNA follows: TGCAGCGTTGAGGGTTCGGGAGGCCTCTTCCATTTT.

This clone occurred once. The chain carries TRBV28 and TRBJ2-3; 7 nucleotides line up with TRBD1. After removal of 3 bases from V and 0 bases from J, the junction contained 6 bases not matched to a gene. The germline V gene encodes CDR1 MDHEN and CDR2 SYDVKM. This CDR3 spans 16 amino acids. The CDR3 DNA reads as TGTGCCAGCAGTTTCGTCGGGACAGAGAGCACAGATACGCAGTATTTT. Translation gives CASSFVGTESTDTQYF.

DNA of the CDR3: TGTGCCAGCAGCTTCCTGAAGGGGACGAACACCGGGGAGCTGTTTTTT. It encodes CASSFLKGTNTGELFF. V usage is TRBV5-6 and J usage is TRBJ2-2, with D maybe TRBD1 (5 bases). The CDR3 spans 16 residues. The V end was cut by 2 bases, the J end by 0 bases, with 11 bases between. Looked up from germline, CDR1 is SGHDT and CDR2 is YYEEEE.

The chain couples TRBV7-3 to TRBJ2-3; 10 bases line up with TRBD2. CDR3 length equals 17 residues. V shed 5 bases and J 3 bases; nucleotides not matched to a gene: 11. Germline V CDR1 and CDR2: SGHTA, FQGTGA. CDR3 sequence: CASSVQKAGGPTDTQYF. CDR3 nucleotides: TGTGCCAGCAGCGTGCAAAAAGCGGGGGGGCCGACAGATACGCAGTATTTT.

The chain is built from TRBV7-2 and TRBJ1-2, with 7 bases matching TRBD1. V lost 5 bases, J lost 4 bases, and 7 bases stayed unmatched. Per the germline V gene, CDR1 is SGHTA and CDR2 is FQGNSA. This CDR3 is built from 14 residues. DNA for the CDR3: TGTGCCAGCAGCCTCGACAGGGCCATCTATGGCTACACCTTC. Amino acids: CASSLDRAIYGYTF.

The V call is TRBV18, the J call TRBJ2-6; 12 nucleotides align to TRBD1. Germline lookup yields CDR1 KGHSH and CDR2 LQKENI. The CDR3 runs 17 residues. With V trimmed by 5 bases and J by 0 bases, 2 bases remained unmatched. DNA for the CDR3: TGTGCCAGCTCAAAGGGACAGGGGGCCTCTGGGGCCAACGTCCTGACTTTC. Encoded protein: CASSKGQGASGANVLTF.

This chain uses TRBV10-1 with TRBJ2-3, with TRBD2 identical over 7 bases. The CDR3 spans 11 residues. V dropped 3 bases and J dropped 14; count of bases not matched to a gene: 5. The germline gives CDR1 WNHNN, CDR2 SYGVQD (reference sequence). The CDR3 here is CASSDGGEPYF. The CDR3 coding sequence is TGCGCCAGCAGTGATGGGGGGGAGCCGTATTTT.

The chain has TRBV4-3 and TRBJ1-3, with a possible D match to TRBD1 (6 bases). Trimming took 3 bases from V and 0 from J, leaving 12 bases between them. Germline V gives CDR1 LGHNA, CDR2 YSLEER. The CDR3 length is 16 residues. CDR3 bases: TGCGCCAGCAGCCAGGACACAGGGAGCTCTGGAAACACCATATATTTT. Translating it yields CASSQDTGSSGNTIYF.

The gene calls are TRBV18 and TRBJ2-3; D remains ambiguous. The germline V gene encodes CDR1 KGHSH and CDR2 LQKENI. V was pared by 0 bases and J by 2 bases, with 9 bases between. CDR3 size: 15 residues. CDR3 region: CASSPPLSPTDTQYF. CDR3 in DNA: TGTGCCAGCTCACCACCTCTGTCCCCCACAGATACGCAGTATTTT. Supplemented by reference TRBV18 and TRBJ2-3, the full variable domain reads NAGVMQNPRHLVRRRGQEARLRCSPMKGHSHVYWYRQLPEEGLKFMVYLQKENIIDESGMPKERFSAEFPKEGPSILRIQQVVRGDSAAYFCASSPPLSPTDTQYFGPGTRLTVL.

The count of this clone is one. J is TRBJ2-2 and V is TRBV19; the D gene is possibly TRBD2 (6 bases). The V end was cut by 1 base, the J end by 7 bases, with 19 bases between. Per germline, CDR1 LNHDA and CDR2 SQIVND (reference sequence). The CDR3 is made up of 17 amino acids. The CDR3 region is CASSIGTPQGGGGELFF. CDR3 coding DNA: TGTGCCAGTAGTATAGGAACCCCCCAGGGAGGAGGCGGGGAGCTGTTTTTT. The full variable domain, its missing parts supplied by reference TRBV19 and TRBJ2-2, is DGGITQSPKYLFRKEGQNVTLSCEQNLNHDAMYWYRQDPGQGLRLIYYSQIVNDFQKGDIAEGYSVSREKKESFPLTVTSAQKNPTAFYLCASSIGTPQGGGGELFFGEGSRLTVL.

This chain connects TRBV5-4 to TRBJ1-1; a possible D gene is TRBD1 (5 bases). The CDR3 spans 14 residues. Germline lookup yields CDR1 SGHNT and CDR2 YYREEE (reference sequence). V was cut by 2 bases and J by 0 bases, with 8 bases left in between. The CDR3 protein is CASSLDRMNTEAFF. CDR3 sequence (DNA): TGTGCCAGCAGCTTAGACAGAATGAACACTGAAGCTTTCTTT.

This clone has just a few counts. This rearrangement joins TRBV4-3 to TRBJ2-7, with 10 bases aligning to TRBD2. This CDR3 spans 15 amino acids. CDR1 and CDR2 (germline): LGHNA, YSLEER. Trimming took 0 bases from V and 6 from J; bases not matched to a gene: 5. The CDR3 region is CASSQEPTSGFEQYF. The CDR3 nucleotides are TGCGCCAGCAGCCAAGAACCGACTAGCGGGTTCGAGCAGTACTTC.

This chain uses TRBV10-3 with TRBJ1-5; D uncertain. This CDR3 is 13 amino acids long. The germline V and J ends were trimmed by 5 bases and 3 bases, with 8 bases remaining between them. CDR1 and CDR2 from the germline V gene are ENHRY and SYGVKD. The chain's CDR3 is CAISTGDNQPQHF. DNA for the CDR3: TGTGCCATCAGTACGGGTGACAATCAGCCCCAGCATTTT.

V gene TRBV5-3 combines with J gene TRBJ1-2; no clear D. TRBV5-3 is identified as an open reading frame with a role that is uncertain. With 3 bases removed from V and 3 bases from J, the gap between germline ends came to 18 bases. The CDR3 is 16 amino acids. CDR3 coding DNA: TGTGCCAGAAGCTCCCCTCGTCCAATCCGGGACTATGGCTACACCTTC. Amino acid sequence: CARSSPRPIRDYGYTF.

This sequence joins TRBV28 and TRBJ2-1; D possibly corresponds to TRBD2 (6 bases). With 9 bases removed from V and 5 bases from J, the gap between germline ends came to 8 bases. The CDR3 covers 11 residues. Per the germline V gene, CDR1 is MDHEN and CDR2 is SYDVKM. For the CDR3, the DNA is TGTGCCAGTGGACTAAACAATGAGCAGTTCTTC. Amino acid sequence: CASGLNNEQFF.

The chain couples TRBV4-3 to TRBJ2-6; 11 bases match TRBD1. V gave up 0 bases and J gave up 0 bases; unmatched junction bases: 4. Germline V gene lookup returns CDR1 LGHNA and CDR2 YSLEER. The CDR3 is 19 residues long. The CDR3 sequence is CASSQDLGTGGSGANVLTF. CDR3 in DNA: TGCGCCAGCAGCCAAGATCTGGGGACAGGGGGCTCTGGGGCCAACGTCCTGACTTTC.

The V gene is TRBV7-2, the J gene TRBJ1-1; a weak D match, TRBD1 (6 bases). This CDR3 contains 14 residues. Trimming took off 5 bases at V and 3 bases at J, with 13 bases between the two ends. Looked up from germline, CDR1 is SGHTA and CDR2 is FQGNSA. The CDR3 nucleotides are TGTGCCAGCAGCCAGGGGACAACCTACACTGAAGCTTTCTTT. Translation gives CASSQGTTYTEAFF.